A single sample gave rise to the 15 T cell receptor beta chains below, sequenced in a study of OX40 agonist ivuxolimab in advanced cancers. TCRdb keeps only in-frame clones here, not all; method: immunoSEQ multiplex PCR. This repertoire shows roughly 87,000 clones, 91% found once; its top ten account for almost 8.5%. Sample: CD4+ or CD8+ T cells sorted from blood, taken in a trial of the OX40 agonist ivuxolimab. The source of these receptors is an adult with an advanced solid tumor such as melanoma, head and neck, liver or kidney cancer.

This chain connects TRBV28 to TRBJ1-2; no reliable D call. The V gene lost 5 bases and the J gene lost 5 bases, with 9 bases spanning the gap. Germline assignment: CDR1 MDHEN and CDR2 SYDVKM. The CDR3 is 12 amino acids. In DNA, the CDR3 is TGTGCCAGCAGTGAACCGGTTTATGGCTACACCTTC. Its translation: CASSEPVYGYTF.

The V gene is TRBV27, the J gene TRBJ1-4; maybe TRBD1 (5 bases). With 4 bases removed from V and 5 bases from J, the gap between germline ends came to 17 bases. Germline CDR1 MNHEY, CDR2 SMNVEV (reference sequence). The CDR3 contains 16 residues. The CDR3 loop reads CASSSYTGGGNEKLFF. The DNA for the CDR3 is TGTGCCAGCAGTTCCTACACCGGGGGGGGGAATGAAAAACTGTTTTTT.

The J gene is TRBJ1-2, the V gene TRBV5-4; TRBD1 matches at 8 bases. V shed 1 base and J 4 bases; nucleotides not matched to a gene: 3. The CDR3 contains 14 residues. Germline V lookup: CDR1 SGHNT, CDR2 YYREEE (reference sequence). In DNA, the CDR3 is TGTGCCAGCAGCTTGTCTCAGGGGGCCTATGGCTACACCTTC. It translates to CASSLSQGAYGYTF.

The chain is built from TRBV19 and TRBJ1-1; D not certain. V was shortened by 7 bases and J by 1 base, with 13 bases between the two germline ends. There are 14 residues in the CDR3. CDR1 and CDR2 (germline): LNHDA, SQIVND (reference sequence). The CDR3 DNA follows: TGTGCCAGTAATCTTTTGGGAGCGAACACTGAAGCTTTCTTT. Its translation: CASNLLGANTEAFF. The full variable domain, its missing parts supplied by reference TRBV19 and TRBJ1-1, is DGGITQSPKYLFRKEGQNVTLSCEQNLNHDAMYWYRQDPGQGLRLIYYSQIVNDFQKGDIAEGYSVSREKKESFPLTVTSAQKNPTAFYLCASNLLGANTEAFFGQGTRLTVV.

V usage is TRBV2 and J usage is TRBJ1-5; D is perhaps TRBD1 (5 bases). This CDR3 spans 13 amino acids. The V end lost 6 bases, the J end lost 7 bases, and 13 bases lay between the germline ends. The germline V gene encodes CDR1 SNHLY and CDR2 FYNNEI. CDR3 nucleotides: TGTGCCAGCAGCGGGGCAGCGGACCAGCCCCAGCATTTT. This encodes CASSGAADQPQHF.

The rearrangement uses TRBV6-5 and TRBJ2-3; 7 bases are a match to TRBD1. The V and J ends lost 4 bases and 6 bases, in that order; junction bases with no gene match: 7. The germline V gene encodes CDR1 MNHEY and CDR2 SVGAGI. The CDR3 totals 14 residues. The chain's CDR3 is CASSSNRGVDTQYF. The CDR3 region has the DNA TGTGCCAGCAGTTCGAACAGGGGTGTGGATACGCAGTATTTT.

This sequence joins TRBV4-1 and TRBJ1-5; tentatively, D is TRBD1 (5 bases). The CDR3 runs 13 residues. Germline CDR1 is MGHRA and CDR2 is YSYEKL. Trimming cost V 4 bases and J 7 bases, with 11 bases left between them. The CDR3 DNA reads as TGCGCCAGCAGCCCCAGGGCGGGCCAGCCCCAGCATTTT. Protein sequence: CASSPRAGQPQHF.

The V and J genes are TRBV27 and TRBJ1-5; D call uncertain. The germline V gene has CDR1 MNHEY and CDR2 SMNVEV (reference sequence). The CDR3 extends over 14 amino acids. V lost 6 bases and J lost 7, with 16 bases in between. This chain's CDR3 is CASRITGLGQPQHF. The CDR3 DNA sequence: TGTGCCAGCAGGATTACTGGGCTGGGGCAGCCCCAGCATTTT.

This chain links TRBV4-3 with TRBJ2-1; the match to TRBD2 covers 8 bases. Germline V gene sequence: CDR1 LGHNA, CDR2 YSLEER. The V and J ends lost 0 bases and 2 bases, in that order; junction bases with no gene match: 6. The CDR3 runs 17 residues. Here the CDR3 DNA reads TGCGCCAGCAGCCAAGAGCCCAGCGGGAGCCCCTACAATGAGCAGTTCTTC. This sequence encodes CASSQEPSGSPYNEQFF.

V usage is TRBV30 and J usage is TRBJ2-2; D gene unclear. The CDR3 runs to 13 residues. The germline gives CDR1 GTSNPN, CDR2 SVGIG (reference sequence). The V gene lost 0 bases and the J gene lost 4 bases, with 6 bases spanning the gap. The CDR3 DNA follows: TGTGCCTGGAGTGTGGACGGCACCGGGGAGCTGTTTTTT. This encodes CAWSVDGTGELFF.

This clone was seen a few times. The chain joins TRBV30 to TRBJ1-1; no definite D call. With 5 bases removed from V and 6 bases from J, the gap between germline ends came to 10 bases. Germline V gene sequence: CDR1 GTSNPN, CDR2 SVGIG (reference sequence). This CDR3 region has 11 residues. CDR3 protein: CAWGDRAEAFF. CDR3 DNA sequence: TGTGCCTGGGGGGATAGGGCTGAAGCTTTCTTT. Full variable domain (rest looked up from reference TRBV30 and TRBJ1-1): SQTIHQWPATLVQPVGSPLSLECTVEGTSNPNLYWYRQAAGRGLQLLFYSVGIGQISSEVPQNLSASRPQDRQFILSSKKLLLSDSGFYLCAWGDRAEAFFGQGTRLTVV.

The DNA of the CDR3 is TGTGCCAGCACTGGAACCGGGCCCTGGAATGAGCAGTTCTTC. It encodes CASTGTGPWNEQFF. This rearrangement joins TRBV6-5 to TRBJ2-1; D ambiguous. V was trimmed by 7 bases and J by 7 bases, leaving 17 bases between them. The germline V gene has CDR1 MNHEY and CDR2 SVGAGI. CDR3 length: 14 amino acids.

The genes are TRBV28 and TRBJ2-1, with a weak D call TRBD2 (5 bases). This CDR3 contains 15 residues. Germline CDR1 and CDR2: MDHEN and SYDVKM. V was clipped by 3 bases and J by 7 bases, with 16 bases between them. The CDR3 DNA follows: TGTGCCAGCAGTTTCACAGCGGATTGGGGTAATGAGCAGTTCTTC. This codes for CASSFTADWGNEQFF.

The CDR3 coding sequence is TGTGCCAGCAGCTCGGGTGGTATAGATACGCAGTATTTT. It translates to CASSSGGIDTQYF. The chain links TRBV7-3 to TRBJ2-3; D is unresolved. V was cut by 4 bases and J by 5 bases, with 10 bases left in between. Germline CDR1 SGHTA, CDR2 FQGTGA. CDR3 length: 13 residues.

This sequence joins TRBV9 and TRBJ2-4, with 10 bases aligning to TRBD2. CDR1 and CDR2 from the germline V gene are SGDLS and YYNGEE. The CDR3 has 17 residues. V lost 0 bases and J lost 2; bases outside the gene matches: 5. CDR3 in DNA: TGTGCCAGCAGCGTAGGGTTTAGCGGGAGGTCCAAAAACATTCAGTACTTC. Translated, it gives CASSVGFSGRSKNIQYF.